Following are 27 T cell receptor beta chains from one sample sequenced in a study of shared clonotypes between healthy human individuals. Only in-frame clones appear in the TCRdb table, and some are missing; sequencing was by immunoSEQ multiplex PCR. Of roughly 1,500,000 clones in the sample, approximately 98% are singletons; the top ten hold around 0.47%. Source material: naive CD4+ T cells sorted from blood. Subset here: CD45RA+ positively selected. All receptors come from a man aged 25 to 40 in good health.

This clone came up once. The chain is built from TRBV10-1 and TRBJ1-2; TRBD1 matches at 7 bases. The CDR3 length is 16 residues. The junction had 8 bases not matched to a gene; V was cut back by 0 bases and J by 4 bases. From germline, CDR1 is WNHNN and CDR2 SYGVQD (reference sequence). In DNA, the CDR3 is TGCGCCAGCAGTGAGTCGGGGACAGCAGCCCTCTATGGCTACACCTTC. It translates to CASSESGTAALYGYTF.

For this clone: Other DNA sequences in the same sample also yield this CDR3. The rearrangement links TRBV20-1 to TRBJ1-1; D is uncertain. This CDR3 spans 11 amino acids. V was cut by 3 bases and J by 7 bases, with 9 bases left in between. CDR1 DFQATT and CDR2 SNEGSKA come from the germline V gene (reference sequence). Here the CDR3 DNA reads TGCAGTGCTAGCTCTCCGGGTGAAGCTTTCTTT. Translated: CSASSPGEAFF.

This clone was recorded only once. The chain carries TRBV19 and TRBJ2-1; 10 bases fit TRBD1. J gave up 8 bases and V 3 bases, and 19 bases lay outside the gene matches. The V gene's germline CDR1 is LNHDA and CDR2 SQIVND (reference sequence). The CDR3 consists of 19 residues. The CDR3 DNA reads as TGTGCCAGTAGTATCAGCACGGGACAGGGGATCCCTTTCTCCGATGAGCAGTTCTTC. It specifies CASSISTGQGIPFSDEQFF.

The chain joins TRBV7-6 to TRBJ2-1; 11 nucleotides line up with TRBD1. The V and J ends lost 5 bases and 3 bases, in that order; junction bases with no gene match: 6. Germline CDR1 is SGHVS and CDR2 is FNYEAQ. The CDR3 contains 16 residues. For the CDR3, the DNA is TGTGCCAGCAGCCCATGGGGACAGGGGGGCTACAATGAGCAGTTCTTC. This translates into CASSPWGQGGYNEQFF.

The CDR3 DNA follows: TGTGCCAGTGCAGCTAACTATGGCTACACCTTC. It specifies CASAANYGYTF. The genes are TRBV6-5 and TRBJ1-2; D remains unclear. Trimming shortened V by 9 bases and J by 0 bases, and 5 bases separated the two germline ends. Germline CDR1 and CDR2: MNHEY and SVGAGI. This CDR3 region has 11 residues.

With regard to this clone: Other DNA sequences in the sample encode the same CDR3. The rearrangement uses TRBV5-1 and TRBJ2-5; D gene ambiguous. Deletions cut 0 bases from V and 1 base from J, with 4 bases between. This CDR3 is 13 amino acids long. Germline V gene data show CDR1 as SGHRS and CDR2 as YFSETQ. CDR3 in amino acids: CASSLGVQETQYF. In DNA form, the CDR3 reads TGCGCCAGCAGCTTGGGGGTCCAAGAGACCCAGTACTTC. The entire variable domain, with the rest obtained from reference TRBV5-1 and TRBJ2-5, is as follows: KAGVTQTPRYLIKTRGQQVTLSCSPISGHRSVSWYQQTPGQGLQFLFEYFSETQRNKGNFPGRFSGRQFSNSRSEMNVSTLELGDSALYLCASSLGVQETQYFGPGTRLLVL.

The chain has TRBV6-5 and TRBJ2-7; 10 bases are shared with TRBD2. The germline gives CDR1 MNHEY, CDR2 SVGAGI. V dropped 3 bases and J dropped 4; count of bases not matched to a gene: 6. The CDR3 covers 15 residues. CDR3 region: CASSYRGLALYEQYF. As DNA, the CDR3 is TGTGCCAGCAGTTATAGGGGACTAGCGCTTTACGAGCAGTACTTC.

With regard to this clone: Different DNA sequences within this sample yield the same CDR3. The chain links TRBV5-1 to TRBJ2-3, with 11 positions matching TRBD1. Looked up from germline, CDR1 is SGHRS and CDR2 is YFSETQ. CDR3 length: 15 residues. V was clipped by 4 bases and J by 1 base; unmatched bases: 2. CDR3 loop: CASSPGQGGTDTQYF. Written as DNA, the CDR3 is TGCGCCAGCAGCCCGGGACAGGGGGGCACAGATACGCAGTATTTT.

The chain links TRBV5-4 to TRBJ1-1; D is unresolved. CDR1 is SGHNT, CDR2 YYREEE, per germline (reference sequence). Trimming stripped 4 bases from V and 4 bases from J, with 11 bases between. The CDR3 has 13 amino acids. CDR3 DNA: TGTGCCAGCAGCCCTTACAGAGGCACTGAAGCTTTCTTT. The encoded protein is CASSPYRGTEAFF. Full variable domain (remainder filled in from reference TRBV5-4 and TRBJ1-1): ETGVTQSPTHLIKTRGQQVTLRCSSQSGHNTVSWYQQALGQGPQFIFQYYREEENGRGNFPPRFSGLQFPNYSSELNVNALELDDSALYLCASSPYRGTEAFFGQGTRLTVV.

The CDR3 DNA sequence: TGTGCCAGCGGACTCATAGCGGGAGGACAAGAGACCCAGTACTTC. This codes for CASGLIAGGQETQYF. V gene TRBV28 combines with J gene TRBJ2-5; 10 bases align to TRBD2. V dropped 8 bases and J dropped 2; count of bases not matched to a gene: 8. The V gene's germline CDR1 is MDHEN and CDR2 SYDVKM. The CDR3 extends over 15 amino acids.

The V call is TRBV2, the J call TRBJ2-1, with 10 bases aligning to TRBD2. Germline lookup yields CDR1 SNHLY and CDR2 FYNNEI. The J segment lost 1 base and the V segment lost 4 bases, leaving 1 base of the junction unmatched. CDR3 length: 15 amino acids. CDR3 nucleotide sequence: TGTGCCAGCAGTGTAGCGGGAGGTTCCTACAATGAGCAGTTCTTC. Protein product: CASSVAGGSYNEQFF.

V is TRBV5-1 and J is TRBJ2-6, with a weak D call TRBD2 (5 bases). This CDR3 has 15 residues. Deletions cut 3 bases from V and 0 bases from J, with 7 bases between. Germline values: CDR1 SGHRS, CDR2 YFSETQ. The CDR3 spells CASSSAGSGANVLTF. The CDR3 DNA reads as TGCGCCAGCAGCTCCGCGGGCTCTGGGGCCAACGTCCTGACTTTC.

The V gene is TRBV5-1, the J gene TRBJ2-7; the match to TRBD1 covers 7 bases. Trimming at V came to 4 bases and at J to 4 bases, leaving 8 bases not matched to a gene. The CDR3 sequence is 14 residues long. The V gene's germline CDR1 is SGHRS and CDR2 YFSETQ. The DNA of the CDR3 is TGCGCCAGCAGCATCCGACAGGGACAATACGAGCAGTACTTC. Encoded protein: CASSIRQGQYEQYF.

This rearrangement joins TRBV15 to TRBJ2-1; TRBD2 matches 8 bases. V dropped 2 bases and J dropped 0; count of bases not matched to a gene: 15. Germline values: CDR1 LNHNV, CDR2 YYDKDF (reference sequence). This CDR3 has 20 amino acids. In nucleotides, the CDR3 is TGTGCCACCAGCAGACCGTGGAATAGCGGGGTATCAAGCTCCTACAATGAGCAGTTCTTC. Protein product: CATSRPWNSGVSSSYNEQFF.

This rearrangement joins TRBV18 to TRBJ2-2, with 12 bases lining up with TRBD2. CDR1 KGHSH and CDR2 LQKENI come from the germline V gene. Trimming cost V 4 bases and J 5 bases; bases outside gene matches: 2. The CDR3 consists of 15 residues. The CDR3 protein is CASSLGLAGTGELFF. The CDR3 DNA reads TGTGCCAGCTCACTAGGACTAGCGGGGACCGGGGAGCTGTTTTTT.

The V call is TRBV25-1, the J call TRBJ2-1, with TRBD2 matching 8 bases. The CDR3 consists of 16 residues. Germline CDR1 is MGHDK and CDR2 is SYGVNS. V shed 9 bases, J shed 9 bases, and the junction held 19 bases outside the gene matches. The CDR3 spells CASARSGTRDRGEQFF. CDR3 coding DNA: TGTGCCAGTGCCCGTTCCGGGACTAGGGATAGAGGTGAGCAGTTCTTC.

J is TRBJ2-7 and V is TRBV9, with 10 nucleotides matching TRBD2. The germline gives CDR1 SGDLS, CDR2 YYNGEE. The CDR3 spans 17 residues. Trimming took 2 bases from V and 3 from J; bases not matched to a gene: 11. The CDR3 nucleotides read TGTGCCAGCAGCGTGGGGTTTACTAGCGGGGAAGACTACGAGCAGTACTTC. Translated, it gives CASSVGFTSGEDYEQYF.

This clone was counted a single time. The rearrangement uses TRBV28 and TRBJ2-7; possibly TRBD2 for D (6 bases). The CDR3 is made up of 11 amino acids. Germline lookup yields CDR1 MDHEN and CDR2 SYDVKM. The V end lost 8 bases, the J end lost 4 bases, and 9 bases lay between the germline ends. CDR3 amino acids: CASQAGYEQYF. CDR3 DNA: TGTGCCAGCCAAGCGGGTTACGAGCAGTACTTC.

The V gene is TRBV30, the J gene TRBJ2-5, with TRBD2 identical over 13 bases. The germline gives CDR1 GTSNPN, CDR2 SVGIG (reference sequence). The CDR3 spans 13 residues. J gave up 5 bases and V 7 bases, and 4 bases lay outside the gene matches. CDR3 residues: CALGLAGRETQYF. The CDR3 DNA follows: TGTGCCTTGGGACTAGCGGGACGGGAGACCCAGTACTTC.

The J gene is TRBJ1-4, the V gene TRBV30; D gene ambiguous. The ends were cut back, 0 bases at V and 3 bases at J, with 11 bases in the middle. This CDR3 is 15 amino acids long. Germline V CDR1 and CDR2: GTSNPN, SVGIG (reference sequence). The CDR3 DNA is TGTGCCTGGAGTGTAAGGAGGGTAGCTAATGAAAAACTGTTTTTT. Translating gives CAWSVRRVANEKLFF. Based on the CDR3 plus reference TRBV30 and TRBJ1-4, the full variable domain is SQTIHQWPATLVQPVGSPLSLECTVEGTSNPNLYWYRQAAGRGLQLLFYSVGIGQISSEVPQNLSASRPQDRQFILSSKKLLLSDSGFYLCAWSVRRVANEKLFFGSGTQLSVL.

This sequence joins TRBV4-3 and TRBJ2-2; D ambiguous. V lost 0 bases to trimming and J lost 3 bases, with 8 bases between them. Per germline, CDR1 LGHNA and CDR2 YSLEER. CDR3 length equals 15 residues. The CDR3 region is CASSQEAGYTGELFF. The DNA of the CDR3 is TGCGCCAGCAGCCAAGAAGCAGGTTACACCGGGGAGCTGTTTTTT.

The chain links TRBV6-5 to TRBJ1-2; unclear D gene. This CDR3 is built from 13 residues. Germline CDR1 MNHEY, CDR2 SVGAGI. Trimming took 6 bases from V and 5 from J, leaving 13 bases between them. CDR3 in amino acids: CASRGEELYGYTF. CDR3 in DNA: TGTGCCAGCAGAGGAGAGGAACTTTATGGCTACACCTTC.

The table lists this clone with a count of one. This rearrangement joins TRBV10-2 to TRBJ1-1; 8 bases fit TRBD1. There are 14 residues in the CDR3. The V and J ends lost 7 bases and 1 base, in that order; junction bases with no gene match: 5. Germline V lookup: CDR1 WSHSY, CDR2 SAAADI. The CDR3: CASKRQGQNTEAFF. In nucleotides, the CDR3 is TGCGCCAGCAAACGACAGGGGCAGAACACTGAAGCTTTCTTT.

The chain employs TRBV5-8 and TRBJ2-1; possible D gene TRBD2, 5 bases. Germline CDR1 and CDR2: SGHTS and YDEGEE. V shed 4 bases and J shed 2 bases, with 19 bases lying between them. CDR3 size: 17 residues. The CDR3 is CASSLRGWPSPYNEQFF. CDR3 DNA sequence: TGTGCCAGCAGCCTTCGGGGATGGCCATCCCCCTACAATGAGCAGTTCTTC.

This clone was observed a single time. The V call is TRBV10-3, the J call TRBJ2-7; no definite D call. V was shortened by 4 bases and J by 4 bases, with 17 bases between the two germline ends. This CDR3 is 15 amino acids long. Germline V gene sequence: CDR1 ENHRY, CDR2 SYGVKD. The CDR3 nucleotides read TGTGCCATCAGTGGGGAAGGAAGGGTGGCGTACGAGCAGTACTTC. It yields the protein CAISGEGRVAYEQYF.

The rearrangement links TRBV28 to TRBJ2-3; 8 bases match TRBD2. The CDR3 loop spans 17 amino acids. Germline V gives CDR1 MDHEN, CDR2 SYDVKM. Trimming at V came to 1 base and at J to 8 bases, leaving 14 bases not matched to a gene. CDR3 DNA: TGTGCCAGCAGTTTATCGACAGGAGGCGGGGGGATGGCTACGCAGTATTTT. Residues: CASSLSTGGGGMATQYF.

This chain joins TRBV5-1 and TRBJ2-7, with 14 bases aligning to TRBD2. In germline, CDR1 is SGHRS, CDR2 YFSETQ. The CDR3 runs to 16 residues. V lost 0 bases to trimming and J lost 6 bases; unmatched junction nucleotides: 5. CDR3 sequence: CASSLGLAGGPIEQYF. The CDR3 DNA reads as TGCGCCAGCAGCTTGGGACTAGCGGGAGGGCCTATCGAGCAGTACTTC.